Listed here are 17 T cell receptor beta chains from one sample, sequenced in a study of cytomegalovirus exposure and HLA in healthy donors. Sequenced by immunoSEQ multiplex PCR; TCRdb stores in-frame clones only, minus some. The data show about 84,000 clones, around 90% seen once. Sample: PBMCs. Every receptor here comes from a man aged 25 to 40 in good health and CMV-seronegative.

The chain couples TRBV15 to TRBJ1-1; the D is unclear. The CDR3 loop spans 16 amino acids. Germline V gene data show CDR1 as LNHNV and CDR2 as YYDKDF (reference sequence). Trimming shortened V by 1 base and J by 1 base, and 13 bases separated the two germline ends. The CDR3 reads CATSRGDRYGNTEAFF. The CDR3 DNA sequence: TGTGCCACCAGCAGAGGCGATAGATACGGGAACACTGAAGCTTTCTTT.

V is TRBV5-1 and J is TRBJ2-5; TRBD2 is a possible D gene (6 bases). Germline CDR1 SGHRS, CDR2 YFSETQ. Trimming removed 0 bases from V and 4 bases from J, with 7 bases in between. The CDR3 sequence is 13 residues long. In DNA, the CDR3 is TGCGCCAGCAGCTTGGCGGAGGGAGAGACCCAGTACTTC. Encoded protein: CASSLAEGETQYF.

Only one count was recorded for this clone. The rearrangement uses TRBV27 and TRBJ2-3; 16 bases agree with TRBD2. The CDR3 consists of 21 residues. V shed 4 bases and J 0 bases; nucleotides not matched to a gene: 13. The germline V gene has CDR1 MNHEY and CDR2 SMNVEV (reference sequence). The CDR3 DNA sequence: TGTGCCAGCAGTTCCTCGGCCGCGGGACTAGCGGGGGGGTTTAGCACAGATACGCAGTATTTT. Encoded protein: CASSSSAAGLAGGFSTDTQYF.

The chain employs TRBV7-3 and TRBJ2-1; D may be TRBD1 (6 bases). This CDR3 has 13 residues. Germline lookup yields CDR1 SGHTA and CDR2 FQGTGA. V shed 4 bases and J shed 6 bases, with 10 bases lying between them. For the CDR3, the DNA is TGTGCCAGCAGCTGGACAGCTACCAATGAGCAGTTCTTC. It specifies CASSWTATNEQFF.

V and J are TRBV5-1 and TRBJ1-4, with 9 bases matching TRBD1. Germline V lookup: CDR1 SGHRS, CDR2 YFSETQ. The CDR3 contains 16 residues. V shed 1 base, J shed 7 bases, and the junction held 8 bases outside the gene matches. The CDR3 loop is CASSLRSGQGSEKLFF. The DNA of the CDR3 is TGCGCCAGCAGCTTGAGGTCGGGACAGGGAAGTGAAAAACTGTTTTTT.

This clone appeared a single time. J is TRBJ1-6 and V is TRBV4-1; 9 nucleotides line up with TRBD1. Germline V lookup: CDR1 MGHRA, CDR2 YSYEKL. V lost 2 bases and J lost 9; bases outside the gene matches: 8. The CDR3 has 16 amino acids. For the CDR3, the DNA is TGCGCCAGCAGCCAATCAACCGGGACAGGGCCTTCACCCCTCCACTTT. Its protein product is CASSQSTGTGPSPLHF.

The chain combines TRBV4-2 with TRBJ1-1, with 8 positions matching TRBD1. The CDR3 runs to 15 residues. V dropped 4 bases and J dropped 4; count of bases not matched to a gene: 8. Germline CDR1 LGHNA, CDR2 YNFKEQ. The CDR3 nucleotides read TGTGCCAGCAGCCCCCTGGACAGGGAGGGCACTGAAGCTTTCTTT. It is translated as CASSPLDREGTEAFF.

The chain carries TRBV28 and TRBJ1-5; D call uncertain. Germline V gene data show CDR1 as MDHEN and CDR2 as SYDVKM. V lost 6 bases and J lost 1, with 7 bases in between. The CDR3 length is 13 residues. The CDR3, as DNA: TGTGCCAGCAGGTATGTGAGCAATCAGCCCCAGCATTTT. It yields the protein CASRYVSNQPQHF.

The chain combines TRBV15 with TRBJ2-3; D not resolved. The germline V gene has CDR1 LNHNV and CDR2 YYDKDF (reference sequence). There are 12 residues in the CDR3. Trimming cost V 3 bases and J 4 bases, with 5 bases left between them. The CDR3 bases are TGTGCCACCAGCAGTACGGCAGATACGCAGTATTTT. The encoded protein is CATSSTADTQYF.

The V and J genes are TRBV28 and TRBJ1-2; 10 positions agree with TRBD1. CDR3 length: 18 amino acids. V lost 6 bases, J lost 2 bases, and 15 bases stayed unmatched. Germline CDR1 MDHEN, CDR2 SYDVKM. CDR3 bases: TGTGCCAGCAGACCAACCGGACCCCCGGGACAGGGGAACTATGGCTACACCTTC. This encodes CASRPTGPPGQGNYGYTF.

The chain couples TRBV5-1 to TRBJ1-1; D unclear. With 0 bases removed from V and 0 bases from J, the gap between germline ends came to 9 bases. Germline assignment: CDR1 SGHRS and CDR2 YFSETQ. There are 15 residues in the CDR3. The CDR3 protein is CASSLAPRMNTEAFF. The CDR3 nucleotides read TGCGCCAGCAGCTTGGCGCCCAGGATGAACACTGAAGCTTTCTTT.

J is TRBJ2-2 and V is TRBV7-9; TRBD1 aligns across 11 bases. The J segment lost 4 bases and the V segment lost 8 bases, leaving 9 bases of the junction unmatched. Germline CDR1 is SEHNR and CDR2 is FQNEAQ (reference sequence). The CDR3 is made up of 16 amino acids. DNA for the CDR3: TGTGCCAGCCTCATCTATGGGACAGGGGGCACCGGGGAGCTGTTTTTT. Encoded protein: CASLIYGTGGTGELFF. Using reference TRBV7-9 and TRBJ2-2 for the parts outside the CDR3, the full variable domain is DTGVSQNPRHKITKRGQNVTFRCDPISEHNRLYWYRQTLGQGPEFLTYFQNEAQLEKSRLLSDRFSAERPKGSFSTLEIQRTEQGDSAMYLCASLIYGTGGTGELFFGEGSRLTVL.

The chain links TRBV6-5 to TRBJ2-1; perhaps TRBD1 as D (6 bases). Germline V CDR1 and CDR2: MNHEY, SVGAGI. V shed 4 bases and J shed 2 bases, with 12 bases lying between them. The CDR3 sequence is 15 residues long. CDR3 amino acids: CASSSRQAPYNEQFF. DNA for the CDR3: TGTGCCAGCAGTTCACGACAGGCACCCTACAATGAGCAGTTCTTC.

The genes are TRBV19 and TRBJ1-5; TRBD1 might be the D (5 bases). Germline V gene data show CDR1 as LNHDA and CDR2 as SQIVND (reference sequence). The length of the CDR3 is 13 residues. Between the trimmed V and J ends, which lost 3 bases and 7 bases, there was a span of 10 bases. The CDR3 sequence is CASSIQGRQPQHF. The CDR3 DNA is TGTGCCAGTAGTATCCAGGGCCGGCAGCCCCAGCATTTT.

The chain recombines TRBV6-5 with TRBJ1-2; 9 bases agree with TRBD1. With V trimmed by 10 bases and J by 8 bases, 8 bases remained unmatched. This CDR3 comprises 12 residues. Germline V gene data show CDR1 as MNHEY and CDR2 as SVGAGI. CDR3 in amino acids: CAITGTGIGYTF. For the CDR3, the DNA is TGTGCCATTACCGGGACAGGGATCGGCTACACCTTC.

The chain couples TRBV10-3 to TRBJ2-1, with D perhaps TRBD1 (7 bases). This CDR3 has 14 residues. Germline CDR1 reads ENHRY; CDR2 reads SYGVKD. V lost 10 bases, J lost 4 bases, and 17 bases lay in between. CDR3 region: CATGAGGSYNEQFF. CDR3 bases: TGTGCCACCGGGGCAGGGGGGTCTTACAATGAGCAGTTCTTC.

The chain joins TRBV11-2 to TRBJ2-1; a possible D gene is TRBD1 (5 bases). From germline, CDR1 is SGHAT and CDR2 FQNNGV. CDR3 length equals 15 residues. V was shortened by 5 bases and J by 10 bases, with 21 bases between the two germline ends. The CDR3 loop is CASSPSGLLGREQFF. The CDR3 DNA reads as TGTGCCAGCAGCCCGTCAGGGCTTCTGGGTAGGGAGCAGTTCTTC.